This is a list of T cell receptor beta chains from one sample in a study of tumor-infiltrating lymphocytes in primary liver carcinoma. TCRdb recomputed calls from the multiplex PCR reads with MiXCR, one row per CDR3 protein. The sample lists 95,000 to 100,000 distinct CDR3 sequences, about 70% seen once, with approximately 12% in the top ten. Sequenced sample: liver tumor tissue from sampling region 2. Receptor source: an older woman with primary liver carcinoma and hepatitis B virus infection. Both conserved end residues are part of each CDR3. The order of the fields is clone size, J gene, D gene, V gene, CDR3 protein, CDR3 DNA. The D gene is left open where the match is weak. Clone size appears in some rows only: once, few, many, or a class for an expanded clone.

clone size: many
J gene: TRBJ2-7
D gene: TRBD1
V gene: TRBV28
CDR3 protein: CASSPRDRGEQYF
CDR3 DNA: TGTGCCAGCAGTCCCCGGGACAGGGGTGAGCAGTACTTC

clone size: -
J gene: TRBJ2-1
D gene: -
V gene: TRBV6-1
CDR3 protein: CARSDSGDYTNNEQSF
CDR3 DNA: TGTGCCAGGAGTGACTCTGGAGACTATACCAACAATGAGCAGTCCTTC

clone size: -
J gene: TRBJ2-1
D gene: TRBD2
V gene: TRBV29-1
CDR3 protein: CSVAETSGGNERFF
CDR3 DNA: TGCAGCGTAGCTGAGACTAGCGGGGGCAATGAGCGGTTCTTC

clone size: -
J gene: TRBJ1-3
D gene: -
V gene: TRBV5-1
CDR3 protein: CASSWGLGDSGNTIYF
CDR3 DNA: TGCGCCAGCAGCTGGGGGCTGGGGGACTCTGGAAACACCATATATTTT

clone size: -
J gene: TRBJ2-7
D gene: -
V gene: TRBV6-6
CDR3 protein: CASSSVSYVQHF
CDR3 DNA: TGTGCCAGCAGTTCAGTCTCCTACGTGCAGCACTTC

clone size: -
J gene: TRBJ1-1
D gene: -
V gene: TRBV11-2
CDR3 protein: CASSLGYREQLTEAFF
CDR3 DNA: TGTGCCAGCAGCTTAGGGTACAGGGAGCAGCTCACTGAAGCTTTCTTT

clone size: once
J gene: TRBJ2-7
D gene: -
V gene: TRBV12-3/TRBV12-4
CDR3 protein: CASSLATGSYEQYF
CDR3 DNA: TGCGCCAGCAGTTTAGCTACTGGGTCCTACGAGCAGTACTTC

clone size: many
J gene: TRBJ2-1
D gene: -
V gene: TRBV6-4
CDR3 protein: CASSGGEGTYNEQFF
CDR3 DNA: TGTGCCAGCAGTGGGGGTGAGGGAACCTACAATGAGCAGTTCTTC

clone size: once
J gene: TRBJ2-7
D gene: -
V gene: TRBV6-2/TRBV6-3
CDR3 protein: CASNPGLATYEQYF
CDR3 DNA: TGTGCCAGTAACCCGGGACTCGCTACCTACGAGCAGTACTTC

clone size: -
J gene: TRBJ1-5
D gene: -
V gene: TRBV2
CDR3 protein: CANSRQGWYQPQHF
CDR3 DNA: TGTGCCAACAGTAGGCAGGGGTGGTATCAGCCCCAGCATTTT

clone size: many
J gene: TRBJ2-2
D gene: -
V gene: TRBV6-1
CDR3 protein: CASSLRRVDTGELFF
CDR3 DNA: TGTGCCAGCAGTCTACGCAGGGTGGACACCGGGGAGCTGTTTTTT

clone size: many
J gene: TRBJ2-7
D gene: TRBD1
V gene: TRBV6-5
CDR3 protein: CASSLAGTGRDEQYF
CDR3 DNA: TGTGCCAGCAGTTTGGCCGGGACAGGGAGGGACGAGCAGTACTTC

clone size: many
J gene: TRBJ2-1
D gene: TRBD2
V gene: TRBV12-3/TRBV12-4
CDR3 protein: CASSLTSGTRQFF
CDR3 DNA: TGTGCCAGCAGTTTAACTAGCGGGACCCGGCAGTTCTTC

clone size: -
J gene: TRBJ2-1
D gene: -
V gene: TRBV29-1
CDR3 protein: CSVEDGIIVGNEQFF
CDR3 DNA: TGCAGCGTTGAAGACGGGATTATCGTGGGGAATGAGCAGTTCTTC

clone size: many
J gene: TRBJ2-1
D gene: -
V gene: TRBV5-6
CDR3 protein: CASSLARNNEQFF
CDR3 DNA: TGTGCCAGCAGCTTAGCACGGAACAATGAGCAGTTCTTC

clone size: many
J gene: TRBJ2-7
D gene: TRBD1
V gene: TRBV6-5
CDR3 protein: CASSYSNRGDHEQYF
CDR3 DNA: TGTGCCAGCAGTTACTCGAACAGGGGGGACCACGAGCAGTACTTC

clone size: many
J gene: TRBJ2-3
D gene: -
V gene: TRBV6-2/TRBV6-3
CDR3 protein: CASRPHVAALDTQYF
CDR3 DNA: TGTGCCAGCAGACCGCATGTAGCGGCACTAGATACGCAGTATTTT

clone size: -
J gene: TRBJ2-1
D gene: TRBD2
V gene: TRBV29-1
CDR3 protein: CSATGTSEKYEQFF
CDR3 DNA: TGCAGCGCTACAGGGACTAGCGAGAAGTATGAGCAGTTCTTC

clone size: -
J gene: TRBJ1-1
D gene: -
V gene: TRBV28
CDR3 protein: CAGSLRAEAFF
CDR3 DNA: TGTGCCGGCAGTTTAAGGGCTGAAGCTTTCTTT

clone size: -
J gene: TRBJ2-1
D gene: -
V gene: TRBV28
CDR3 protein: CASGAVGYNEQFF
CDR3 DNA: TGTGCCAGCGGGGCGGTGGGGTACAATGAGCAGTTCTTC

clone size: once
J gene: TRBJ1-1
D gene: -
V gene: TRBV10-2
CDR3 protein: CASREPRGVDTEAFF
CDR3 DNA: TGCGCCAGCAGAGAGCCTAGGGGTGTCGACACTGAAGCTTTCTTT

clone size: -
J gene: TRBJ2-3
D gene: -
V gene: TRBV4-2
CDR3 protein: CASTQEAGGTDTQYF
CDR3 DNA: TGTGCCAGCACCCAAGAGGCAGGAGGGACAGATACGCAGTATTTT

clone size: -
J gene: TRBJ1-2
D gene: -
V gene: TRBV14
CDR3 protein: CASSHLGEEANYGYTF
CDR3 DNA: TGTGCCAGCAGCCATCTCGGGGAAGAAGCTAACTATGGCTACACCTTC

clone size: once
J gene: TRBJ1-2
D gene: TRBD1
V gene: TRBV2
CDR3 protein: CASRNNMDRGYGYTF
CDR3 DNA: TGTGCCAGCAGGAACAATATGGACAGGGGCTATGGCTACACCTTC

clone size: -
J gene: TRBJ2-7
D gene: -
V gene: TRBV13
CDR3 protein: CTSGLGPYEQYF
CDR3 DNA: TGTACCAGCGGCTTAGGGCCCTACGAGCAGTACTTC

clone size: medium-sized
J gene: TRBJ2-5
D gene: -
V gene: TRBV29-1
CDR3 protein: CSAPLLGRETQYF
CDR3 DNA: TGCAGCGCACCTCTTCTTGGTAGAGAGACCCAGTACTTC

clone size: -
J gene: TRBJ2-5
D gene: -
V gene: TRBV7-2
CDR3 protein: CASSLARVETQYF
CDR3 DNA: TGTGCCAGCAGCTTAGCAAGGGTGGAGACCCAGTACTTC

clone size: once
J gene: TRBJ2-4
D gene: -
V gene: TRBV5-1
CDR3 protein: CASSSGAGSVKNIQYF
CDR3 DNA: TGCGCCAGCAGCTCGGGGGCAGGGAGCGTCAAAAACATTCAGTATTTC

clone size: few
J gene: TRBJ1-1
D gene: -
V gene: TRBV4-2
CDR3 protein: CASRIDPGRAGEAFF
CDR3 DNA: TGTGCCAGCCGCATCGATCCGGGGAGAGCTGGTGAAGCCTTCTTT

clone size: -
J gene: TRBJ2-1
D gene: TRBD2
V gene: TRBV20-1
CDR3 protein: CSASASGTNFEQFF
CDR3 DNA: TGCAGTGCTAGCGCCTCCGGGACTAATTTTGAGCAGTTCTTC

clone size: -
J gene: TRBJ2-7
D gene: TRBD1
V gene: TRBV18
CDR3 protein: CASSPRSGTGGNEQYF
CDR3 DNA: TGTGCCAGCTCACCTCGTTCGGGGACAGGGGGCAACGAGCAGTACTTC

clone size: -
J gene: TRBJ2-7
D gene: TRBD2
V gene: TRBV11-2
CDR3 protein: CSSSLRGAGVLYEQYF
CDR3 DNA: TGTAGCAGCAGCTTACGCGGGGCGGGGGTTCTCTACGAGCAGTACTTC

clone size: -
J gene: TRBJ2-3
D gene: -
V gene: TRBV28
CDR3 protein: CTSSFVSGTDTQYF
CDR3 DNA: TGTACCAGCAGTTTCGTGTCTGGCACAGATACGCAGTATTTT

clone size: -
J gene: TRBJ2-7
D gene: TRBD1
V gene: TRBV7-9
CDR3 protein: CASSLEGTAHERYF
CDR3 DNA: TGTGCCAGCAGCTTAGAAGGGACAGCTCACGAGCGGTACTTC

clone size: -
J gene: TRBJ1-4
D gene: TRBD1
V gene: TRBV11-2
CDR3 protein: CAGSSTGTIRATNEKLFF
CDR3 DNA: TGTGCAGGCAGCTCGACAGGGACCATTCGAGCAACTAATGAAAAACTGTTTTTT

clone size: many
J gene: TRBJ2-7
D gene: TRBD1
V gene: TRBV6-6
CDR3 protein: CASMTGDRVGEQYF
CDR3 DNA: TGTGCCAGCATGACGGGGGACAGGGTGGGCGAGCAGTACTTC

clone size: many
J gene: TRBJ2-1
D gene: TRBD2
V gene: TRBV12-3/TRBV12-4
CDR3 protein: CASRKTSVDYNEQFF
CDR3 DNA: TGTGCCAGCAGAAAAACTAGCGTGGACTACAATGAGCAGTTCTTC

clone size: -
J gene: TRBJ2-1
D gene: TRBD2
V gene: TRBV5-6
CDR3 protein: CASSLWGAGGPHDEQFF
CDR3 DNA: TGTGCCAGCAGCCTGTGGGGGGCGGGAGGGCCCCACGATGAGCAGTTCTTC

clone size: -
J gene: TRBJ2-2
D gene: TRBD1
V gene: TRBV10-3
CDR3 protein: CAIRGQGAGDLFF
CDR3 DNA: TGTGCCATCAGGGGGCAGGGGGCCGGGGATCTGTTTTTT

clone size: -
J gene: TRBJ2-3
D gene: -
V gene: TRBV11-3
CDR3 protein: CASGLGLSGTDMQYF
CDR3 DNA: TGTGCCAGCGGCCTCGGACTTAGTGGCACAGATATGCAGTATTTT

clone size: -
J gene: TRBJ2-3
D gene: -
V gene: TRBV12-3/TRBV12-4
CDR3 protein: CASSLWEGRDTHYF
CDR3 DNA: TGTGCCAGCAGTTTATGGGAAGGAAGAGATACACATTATTTT

clone size: once
J gene: TRBJ2-5
D gene: TRBD2
V gene: TRBV7-9
CDR3 protein: CASSFVAGGRETQYF
CDR3 DNA: TGTGCCAGCAGCTTCGTAGCGGGTGGACGAGAGACCCAGTACTTC

clone size: -
J gene: TRBJ2-1
D gene: TRBD2
V gene: TRBV2
CDR3 protein: CASDAPLAGERNEQFF
CDR3 DNA: TGTGCCAGCGATGCCCCTCTAGCGGGAGAGAGGAATGAGCAGTTCTTC

clone size: -
J gene: TRBJ2-1
D gene: -
V gene: TRBV10-3
CDR3 protein: CTVSEGNSGSGQFF
CDR3 DNA: TGTACCGTCAGTGAGGGAAATAGCGGTTCTGGGCAGTTCTTC

clone size: many
J gene: TRBJ1-5
D gene: -
V gene: TRBV6-5
CDR3 protein: CASSYGLNQPQHF
CDR3 DNA: TGTGCCAGCAGTTACGGGCTAAATCAGCCCCAGCATTTT

clone size: -
J gene: TRBJ2-5
D gene: TRBD2
V gene: TRBV7-9
CDR3 protein: CASSLAALAGMRETQYF
CDR3 DNA: TGTGCCAGCAGCTTAGCCGCTCTAGCGGGAATGAGAGAGACCCAGTACTTC

clone size: -
J gene: TRBJ2-7
D gene: -
V gene: TRBV5-1
CDR3 protein: CASGLLSQGYEQYF
CDR3 DNA: TGCGCCAGCGGCTTGTTATCACAAGGCTATGAGCAGTACTTC

clone size: -
J gene: TRBJ2-7
D gene: -
V gene: TRBV6-1
CDR3 protein: CASNDSGGSSYEQYF
CDR3 DNA: TGTGCCAGCAATGATTCAGGTGGTAGCTCATACGAGCAGTACTTC

clone size: -
J gene: TRBJ2-5
D gene: TRBD2
V gene: TRBV6-6
CDR3 protein: CASRGRAGKETQYF
CDR3 DNA: TGTGCAAGCAGAGGTAGAGCGGGAAAAGAGACCCAGTACTTC

clone size: -
J gene: TRBJ2-3
D gene: TRBD2
V gene: TRBV11-2
CDR3 protein: CVSSFGLGRTDTEYF
CDR3 DNA: TGTGTCAGCAGCTTCGGACTAGGACGAACAGATACAGAGTACTTT

clone size: -
J gene: TRBJ2-7
D gene: -
V gene: TRBV11-1
CDR3 protein: CASSFLRGPSYEQYF
CDR3 DNA: TGTGCTAGCAGTTTCCTACGGGGACCCTCCTACGAGCAGTACTTC

clone size: medium-sized
J gene: TRBJ2-7
D gene: TRBD1
V gene: TRBV11-3
CDR3 protein: CASSTGASSYEQYF
CDR3 DNA: TGTGCCAGCAGCACAGGGGCAAGCTCCTACGAGCAGTACTTC